These T cell receptor beta chains were read from a single sample in a study of early stage breast cancer tumors. The assay was immunoSEQ multiplex PCR, and TCRdb's table has in-frame clones only and misses some. The sample has around 30,000 clones, roughly 81% seen once; the top ten hold around a tenth. Sequenced sample: breast tumor tissue. The receptors were sampled from a person in their twenties or thirties with breast cancer. CDR3s include the opening cysteine and the closing phenylalanine or tryptophan. D genes are given only for firm matches. Where a row states a size, it is once, few, many or the class of an expanded clone; other rows omit it.

j_call: TRBJ2-1; v_call: TRBV5-4; clone_size: NA; d_call: TRBD2; cdr3_nt: TGTGCCAGCAGCTTCAGCGGGGGGTATTCCAATGAGCAGTTCTTC; cdr3_aa: CASSFSGGYSNEQFF
j_call: TRBJ1-2; v_call: TRBV7-9; clone_size: NA; d_call: NA; cdr3_nt: TGTGCCAGCAGCTTGGGGGGCGAAGATGGCTACACCTTC; cdr3_aa: CASSLGGEDGYTF
j_call: TRBJ1-4; v_call: TRBV23-1; clone_size: NA; d_call: NA; cdr3_nt: TGCGCCAGCAGTCTCGGGGAGGAAGAAAAACTGTTTTTT; cdr3_aa: CASSLGEEEKLFF
j_call: TRBJ2-5; v_call: TRBV7-3; clone_size: NA; d_call: TRBD2; cdr3_nt: TGTGCCAGCAGCCTGAACGGAGGGGAGGGGGAGACCCAGTACTTC; cdr3_aa: CASSLNGGEGETQYF
j_call: TRBJ1-5; v_call: TRBV7-2; clone_size: NA; d_call: NA; cdr3_nt: TGTGCCAGCAGCTCCGTGGGGGGAGGAAATCAGCCCCAGCATTTT; cdr3_aa: CASSSVGGGNQPQHF
j_call: TRBJ2-1; v_call: TRBV6-4; clone_size: NA; d_call: TRBD2; cdr3_nt: TGTGCCAGCAGCCGCACTAGCGGGGAGTACAATGAGCAGTTCTTC; cdr3_aa: CASSRTSGEYNEQFF
j_call: TRBJ2-7; v_call: TRBV19; clone_size: NA; d_call: TRBD1; cdr3_nt: TGTGCCAGTAGTATAGGCGAGACAGGGGGCTCCTACGAGCAGTACTTC; cdr3_aa: CASSIGETGGSYEQYF
j_call: TRBJ2-3; v_call: TRBV18; clone_size: NA; d_call: NA; cdr3_nt: TGTGCCAGCTCACCTGGCTCGCCCACAGATACGCAGTATTTT; cdr3_aa: CASSPGSPTDTQYF
j_call: TRBJ2-3; v_call: TRBV30; clone_size: NA; d_call: NA; cdr3_nt: TGTGCCTGGAGTCCTTCTGGAGCAAGCACAGATACGCAGTATTTT; cdr3_aa: CAWSPSGASTDTQYF
j_call: TRBJ2-7; v_call: TRBV28; clone_size: NA; d_call: TRBD1; cdr3_nt: TGTGCCAGCTCCAACAGGGGGTTGGAGCAGTACTTC; cdr3_aa: CASSNRGLEQYF
j_call: TRBJ1-1; v_call: TRBV13; clone_size: few; d_call: NA; cdr3_nt: TGTGCCAGCAGCCGGAGGGGACGGACTGAAGCTTTCTTT; cdr3_aa: CASSRRGRTEAFF
j_call: TRBJ2-6; v_call: TRBV28; clone_size: medium-sized; d_call: NA; cdr3_nt: TGTGCCAGCAGTGTCGTCGGAAGCGCTGGGGCCAACGTCCTGACTTTC; cdr3_aa: CASSVVGSAGANVLTF
j_call: TRBJ2-7; v_call: TRBV7-3; clone_size: NA; d_call: NA; cdr3_nt: TGTGCCAGCAGTGGGCTCTCCTACGAGCAGTACTTC; cdr3_aa: CASSGLSYEQYF
j_call: TRBJ1-1; v_call: TRBV7-3; clone_size: NA; d_call: NA; cdr3_nt: TGTGCCAGCAGCTTAGACAGAGTGAACACTGAAGCTTTCTTT; cdr3_aa: CASSLDRVNTEAFF
j_call: TRBJ2-1; v_call: TRBV11-3; clone_size: once; d_call: TRBD2; cdr3_nt: TGTGCCAGCAGCTTTAGCGGGACGGACTACAATGAGCAGTTCTTC; cdr3_aa: CASSFSGTDYNEQFF
j_call: TRBJ2-5; v_call: TRBV14; clone_size: few; d_call: TRBD2; cdr3_nt: TGTGCCAGCAGCCAAGGGTTAGCGGGAGGCACAGAGACCCAGTACTTC; cdr3_aa: CASSQGLAGGTETQYF
j_call: TRBJ2-5; v_call: TRBV5-1; clone_size: once; d_call: NA; cdr3_nt: TGCGCCAGCAGCTTGGCGACTAGTGTAGCACAAGAGACCCAGTACTTC; cdr3_aa: CASSLATSVAQETQYF
j_call: TRBJ2-3; v_call: TRBV18; clone_size: NA; d_call: TRBD1; cdr3_nt: TGTGCCAGCTCACCAGAGACAGGGCGCACAGATACGCAGTATTTT; cdr3_aa: CASSPETGRTDTQYF
j_call: TRBJ2-7; v_call: TRBV19; clone_size: NA; d_call: TRBD1; cdr3_nt: TGTGCCAGTAGTATGACAGGGAGCTCCTACGAGCAGTACTTC; cdr3_aa: CASSMTGSSYEQYF
j_call: TRBJ1-3; v_call: TRBV4-1; clone_size: NA; d_call: NA; cdr3_nt: TGCGCCAGCAGCCAAGTGCCCGGCTCTGGAAACACCATATATTTT; cdr3_aa: CASSQVPGSGNTIYF
j_call: TRBJ2-1; v_call: TRBV6-6; clone_size: NA; d_call: NA; cdr3_nt: TGTGCCAGCACCCAACTCCTGTACAATGAGCAGTTCTTC; cdr3_aa: CASTQLLYNEQFF
j_call: TRBJ1-1; v_call: TRBV6-6; clone_size: NA; d_call: TRBD1; cdr3_nt: TGTGCCAGCACCCAGTCAGGGGGCACTGAAGCTTTCTTT; cdr3_aa: CASTQSGGTEAFF
j_call: TRBJ2-2; v_call: TRBV7-3; clone_size: once; d_call: TRBD2; cdr3_nt: TGTGCCAGCAGTCCAGTGGGGGGGGCCGGGGAGCTGTTTTTT; cdr3_aa: CASSPVGGAGELFF
j_call: TRBJ1-1; v_call: TRBV6-5; clone_size: NA; d_call: NA; cdr3_nt: TGTGCCAGCCTCCGTTCGGAGGGGTGGGCTGAAGCTTTCTTT; cdr3_aa: CASLRSEGWAEAFF
j_call: TRBJ1-2; v_call: TRBV5-6; clone_size: few; d_call: NA; cdr3_nt: TGTGCCAGCAGTCCCCGCGATATAGGCTACACCTTC; cdr3_aa: CASSPRDIGYTF
j_call: TRBJ1-1; v_call: TRBV25-1; clone_size: NA; d_call: NA; cdr3_nt: TGTGCCAGCAGTGAATGGGAGTCACACACTGAAGCTTTCTTT; cdr3_aa: CASSEWESHTEAFF
j_call: TRBJ2-5; v_call: TRBV5-4; clone_size: NA; d_call: TRBD1; cdr3_nt: TGTGCCAGCAGCCCGGGACAGCTCCAAGAGACCCAGTACTTC; cdr3_aa: CASSPGQLQETQYF
j_call: TRBJ2-5; v_call: TRBV9; clone_size: NA; d_call: TRBD1; cdr3_nt: TGTGCCAGCAGCGAAGGACAGGTACAAGAGACCCAGTACTTC; cdr3_aa: CASSEGQVQETQYF
j_call: TRBJ1-5; v_call: TRBV30; clone_size: NA; d_call: NA; cdr3_nt: TGTGCCTGGAGTGTGGGCGCCCGTGGTCAGCCCCAGCATTTT; cdr3_aa: CAWSVGARGQPQHF
j_call: TRBJ2-3; v_call: TRBV7-9; clone_size: NA; d_call: NA; cdr3_nt: TGTGCCAGCAGCTTATTAATTCTGACGGATACGCAGTATTTT; cdr3_aa: CASSLLILTDTQYF
j_call: TRBJ1-2; v_call: TRBV23-1; clone_size: NA; d_call: TRBD1; cdr3_nt: TGCGCCAGCAACACACCGGGCAGGGGGCGCGGGCCTGGCTACACCTTC; cdr3_aa: CASNTPGRGRGPGYTF
j_call: TRBJ2-1; v_call: TRBV7-7; clone_size: few; d_call: NA; cdr3_nt: TGTGCTAGCAGCTTCTATGAGCAGTTCTTC; cdr3_aa: CASSFYEQFF
j_call: TRBJ1-4; v_call: TRBV5-1; clone_size: NA; d_call: NA; cdr3_nt: TGCGCCAGCGGGCTCGACGGTGGGACAACTAATGAAAAACTGTTTTTT; cdr3_aa: CASGLDGGTTNEKLFF
j_call: TRBJ2-3; v_call: TRBV2; clone_size: once; d_call: NA; cdr3_nt: TGTGCCAGCAGTGAACCGTCTTGGGCCACAGATACGCAGTATTTT; cdr3_aa: CASSEPSWATDTQYF
j_call: TRBJ1-3; v_call: TRBV4-2; clone_size: NA; d_call: TRBD1; cdr3_nt: TGTGCCAGCAGCCACACCGGGACAGGGGGAAACACCATATATTTT; cdr3_aa: CASSHTGTGGNTIYF
j_call: TRBJ1-5; v_call: TRBV28; clone_size: few; d_call: TRBD1; cdr3_nt: TGTGCCAGCAGTTTCCTGACAGGGCGTAGGCAGCCCCAGCATTTT; cdr3_aa: CASSFLTGRRQPQHF
j_call: TRBJ2-7; v_call: TRBV19; clone_size: NA; d_call: NA; cdr3_nt: TGTGCCAGTAGTCCAACCCGGCGCCTGAGCTCCTACGAGCAGTACTTC; cdr3_aa: CASSPTRRLSSYEQYF
j_call: TRBJ1-1; v_call: TRBV29-1; clone_size: NA; d_call: NA; cdr3_nt: TGCAGCGTTTCGACTACGGGACGGATGGAAGCTTTCTTT; cdr3_aa: CSVSTTGRMEAFF
j_call: TRBJ1-5; v_call: TRBV30; clone_size: NA; d_call: NA; cdr3_nt: TGTGCCTGGAGTAGGGGAAACAGGAGGAGCAATCAGCCCCAGCATTTT; cdr3_aa: CAWSRGNRRSNQPQHF